This is a list of T cell receptor beta chains from one sample in a study of blood T cell repertoires in COVID-19. This table comes from immunoSEQ multiplex PCR, and its TCRdb copy is limited to in-frame clones, with some not included. Of 140,000 to 150,000 clones in the sample, just under 85% were seen once. Sequenced material: peripheral blood. Every receptor here comes from a woman aged 40 to 50 with active or convalescent COVID-19. CDR3s include the opening cysteine and the closing phenylalanine or tryptophan. D genes are given only for firm matches. The listing skips clone size in some rows; elsewhere it reads once, few, many or a size class.

d_gene: TRBD1
abundance: .
j_gene: TRBJ2-7
v_gene: TRBV6-5
CDR3nt: TGTGCCAGCAGTTCCGCCGGGACAGGGGGTAGGATGGAGCAGTACTTC
CDR3aa: CASSSAGTGGRMEQYF

d_gene: .
abundance: .
j_gene: TRBJ1-1
v_gene: TRBV7-9
CDR3nt: TGTGCCACCCCCGAAGGACAGATCATGAACACTGAAGCTTTCTTT
CDR3aa: CATPEGQIMNTEAFF

d_gene: .
abundance: .
j_gene: TRBJ2-7
v_gene: TRBV4-3
CDR3nt: TGCGCCAGCAGCCAAGATAGGCGGGCGATCTCCTACGAGCAGTACTTC
CDR3aa: CASSQDRRAISYEQYF

d_gene: TRBD2
abundance: .
j_gene: TRBJ2-1
v_gene: TRBV11-2
CDR3nt: TGTGCCAGCAGCTTAGATCGGGTAGTAGCGGGAGACAATGAGCAGTTCTTC
CDR3aa: CASSLDRVVAGDNEQFF

d_gene: TRBD2
abundance: .
j_gene: TRBJ2-1
v_gene: TRBV6-5
CDR3nt: TGTGCCAGCAGTTCCTCGACTAGCGGGGGTGGAGAGCAGTTCTTC
CDR3aa: CASSSSTSGGGEQFF

d_gene: .
abundance: .
j_gene: TRBJ1-4
v_gene: TRBV28
CDR3nt: TGTGCCAGTTTAAGGGGTGTAGGTGAAAAACTGTTTTTT
CDR3aa: CASLRGVGEKLFF

d_gene: TRBD1
abundance: .
j_gene: TRBJ2-7
v_gene: TRBV28
CDR3nt: TGTGCCAGCAGTTTATCCCCCCGGACAGGGACCTACGAGCAGTACTTC
CDR3aa: CASSLSPRTGTYEQYF

d_gene: .
abundance: .
j_gene: TRBJ2-7
v_gene: TRBV7-9
CDR3nt: TGTGCCAGCAGCGACCGAGGGAAACAGCGCTACACTTACGAGCAGTACTTC
CDR3aa: CASSDRGKQRYTYEQYF

d_gene: TRBD1
abundance: .
j_gene: TRBJ1-2
v_gene: TRBV28
CDR3nt: TGTGCCAGCAGTTTAATTGTAGGGGGCGCGGATGGCTACACCTTC
CDR3aa: CASSLIVGGADGYTF

d_gene: TRBD2
abundance: .
j_gene: TRBJ2-3
v_gene: TRBV4-1
CDR3nt: TGCGCCAGCAGCCAAGAGCTTCTAGCGGGGGGTCCAAGGGAAACGCAGTATTTT
CDR3aa: CASSQELLAGGPRETQYF

d_gene: .
abundance: .
j_gene: TRBJ1-1
v_gene: TRBV27
CDR3nt: TGTGCCAGCAGTTTATTAGCGGGGGCGAACACTGAAGCTTTCTTT
CDR3aa: CASSLLAGANTEAFF

d_gene: .
abundance: .
j_gene: TRBJ2-6
v_gene: TRBV27
CDR3nt: TGTGCCAGCAGGCCACAGGGTTCTGGGGCCAACGTCCTGACTTTC
CDR3aa: CASRPQGSGANVLTF

d_gene: .
abundance: .
j_gene: TRBJ2-3
v_gene: TRBV9
CDR3nt: TGTGCCAGCAGCGCGCGTCCCTCTAGCACAGATACGCAGTATTTT
CDR3aa: CASSARPSSTDTQYF

d_gene: TRBD1
abundance: .
j_gene: TRBJ1-2
v_gene: TRBV28
CDR3nt: TGTGCCGTGCAGTTGCCCCCGCCCGCAGGGGGCTATGGCTACACCTTC
CDR3aa: CAVQLPPPAGGYGYTF

d_gene: .
abundance: .
j_gene: TRBJ1-3
v_gene: TRBV28
CDR3nt: TGTGCCAGCAGTTCGGGGGGCAGGAGGGACACCATATATTTT
CDR3aa: CASSSGGRRDTIYF

d_gene: .
abundance: once
j_gene: TRBJ1-4
v_gene: TRBV4-1
CDR3nt: TGCGCCAGCAGCCAAGGGACGGTAGGGGCAACTAATGAAAAACTGTTTTTT
CDR3aa: CASSQGTVGATNEKLFF

d_gene: .
abundance: .
j_gene: TRBJ1-6
v_gene: TRBV5-4
CDR3nt: TGTGCCAGCACCTCTACGGCAGGGTATAATTCACCCCTCCACTTT
CDR3aa: CASTSTAGYNSPLHF

d_gene: .
abundance: few
j_gene: TRBJ1-1
v_gene: TRBV30
CDR3nt: TGTGCCTGGAGTTCCCCCTCGACAGGCCGTTGGACTGAAGCTTTCTTT
CDR3aa: CAWSSPSTGRWTEAFF

d_gene: .
abundance: .
j_gene: TRBJ2-2
v_gene: TRBV29-1
CDR3nt: TGCAGCGCTGAGGCCGAAGTGGGCCACGGGGAGCTGTTTTTT
CDR3aa: CSAEAEVGHGELFF

d_gene: .
abundance: once
j_gene: TRBJ2-7
v_gene: TRBV30
CDR3nt: TGTGCCTGGGGGAGGGGGGGCGCGGAGTACTTC
CDR3aa: CAWGRGGAEYF

d_gene: .
abundance: .
j_gene: TRBJ1-5
v_gene: TRBV9
CDR3nt: TGTGCCAGCAGCGTTGACATGAATCAGCCCCAGCATTTT
CDR3aa: CASSVDMNQPQHF

d_gene: TRBD1
abundance: .
j_gene: TRBJ1-2
v_gene: TRBV2
CDR3nt: TGTGCCAGCGGGGGACAGCGTAACTATGGCTACACCTTC
CDR3aa: CASGGQRNYGYTF

d_gene: .
abundance: .
j_gene: TRBJ2-7
v_gene: TRBV19
CDR3nt: TGTGCCAGTAGTAATCCAGGGTTGGGGTACGAGCAGTACTTC
CDR3aa: CASSNPGLGYEQYF

d_gene: .
abundance: .
j_gene: TRBJ1-1
v_gene: TRBV12-3/TRBV12-4
CDR3nt: TGTGCCAGCAGTTTATTGGACGGAGGAAGGGCTTTCTTT
CDR3aa: CASSLLDGGRAFF

d_gene: TRBD1
abundance: .
j_gene: TRBJ1-2
v_gene: TRBV11-2
CDR3nt: TGTGCCAGCAGCGCCAACGACAGGGCCCTCTATGGCTACACCTTC
CDR3aa: CASSANDRALYGYTF

d_gene: TRBD2
abundance: .
j_gene: TRBJ2-2
v_gene: TRBV28
CDR3nt: TGTGCCAGCGGGGGGACTAGCGGGGCGAACACCGGGGAGCTGTTTTTT
CDR3aa: CASGGTSGANTGELFF

d_gene: .
abundance: .
j_gene: TRBJ2-2
v_gene: TRBV3-1/TRBV3-2
CDR3nt: TGTGCCAGCAGCCAACTTGGGGAGTTCGGGGAGCTGTTTTTT
CDR3aa: CASSQLGEFGELFF

d_gene: .
abundance: few
j_gene: TRBJ1-2
v_gene: TRBV30
CDR3nt: TGTGCCTGGACCCCCTTCGGGAGGGTATTCACCTTC
CDR3aa: CAWTPFGRVFTF

d_gene: .
abundance: .
j_gene: TRBJ1-2
v_gene: TRBV5-8
CDR3nt: TGTGCCAGCAGCTCAGGACAGTCCTACTACTATGGCTACACCTTC
CDR3aa: CASSSGQSYYYGYTF

d_gene: TRBD1
abundance: once
j_gene: TRBJ2-2
v_gene: TRBV6-4
CDR3nt: TGTGCCAGCAGTCAGGACAGGTCCCCCACCGGGGAGCTGTTTTTT
CDR3aa: CASSQDRSPTGELFF

d_gene: TRBD1
abundance: .
j_gene: TRBJ1-6
v_gene: TRBV7-4
CDR3nt: TGTGCCAGCAGCTGGGACAGCCTAAGCTCCTATAATTCACCCCTCCACTTT
CDR3aa: CASSWDSLSSYNSPLHF

d_gene: .
abundance: .
j_gene: TRBJ2-7
v_gene: TRBV28
CDR3nt: TGTGCCAGCAGTTACAACTCCTACGAGCAGTACTTC
CDR3aa: CASSYNSYEQYF

d_gene: .
abundance: .
j_gene: TRBJ2-4
v_gene: TRBV24-1
CDR3nt: TGTGCCACCAGTGCGGGGGTAAGGGACCCTCTAGCCAAAAACATTCAGTACTTC
CDR3aa: CATSAGVRDPLAKNIQYF

d_gene: .
abundance: .
j_gene: TRBJ2-5
v_gene: TRBV5-1
CDR3nt: TGCGCCAGCAGCTTGGGAGGGCCTGCCACCCAAGAGACCCAGTACTTC
CDR3aa: CASSLGGPATQETQYF

d_gene: TRBD1
abundance: .
j_gene: TRBJ2-7
v_gene: TRBV28
CDR3nt: TGTGCCAGCAGTTTGTCCCCCGCGGACAGGAGGAGCTACGAGCAGTACTTC
CDR3aa: CASSLSPADRRSYEQYF

d_gene: TRBD2
abundance: .
j_gene: TRBJ2-3
v_gene: TRBV7-2
CDR3nt: TGTGCCAGCAGCTCAAGGACTAGCGGGGGGGCCCGAACAACAGATACGCAGTATTTT
CDR3aa: CASSSRTSGGARTTDTQYF

d_gene: .
abundance: few
j_gene: TRBJ2-2
v_gene: TRBV4-3
CDR3nt: TGCGCCAGCAGCCAAGAGAGCGTAGATCTCACCGGGGAGCTGTTTTTT
CDR3aa: CASSQESVDLTGELFF

d_gene: .
abundance: .
j_gene: TRBJ1-5
v_gene: TRBV7-2
CDR3nt: TGTGCCAGCGTCCCGGGAGGTAGCAATCAGCCCCAGCATTTT
CDR3aa: CASVPGGSNQPQHF

d_gene: .
abundance: .
j_gene: TRBJ1-5
v_gene: TRBV6-5
CDR3nt: TGTGCCAGCAGGGAGGGAGAAGGGAATCAGCCCCAGCATTTT
CDR3aa: CASREGEGNQPQHF

d_gene: TRBD1
abundance: .
j_gene: TRBJ2-5
v_gene: TRBV7-2
CDR3nt: TGTGCCAGCAGCTTCTCTAACGGCAGGGGGCGAGAGACCCAGTACTTC
CDR3aa: CASSFSNGRGRETQYF

d_gene: .
abundance: .
j_gene: TRBJ1-2
v_gene: TRBV5-1
CDR3nt: TGCGCCAGCAGCCGCGACATGGACTATGGCTACACCTTC
CDR3aa: CASSRDMDYGYTF

d_gene: TRBD1
abundance: few
j_gene: TRBJ2-1
v_gene: TRBV30
CDR3nt: TGTGCCTGGAGTGGGGGACAGTACAATGAGCAGTTCTTC
CDR3aa: CAWSGGQYNEQFF

d_gene: .
abundance: .
j_gene: TRBJ1-3
v_gene: TRBV25-1
CDR3nt: TGTGCCAGCAGCGAAAGGGGAAACTCTGGAAACACCATATATTTT
CDR3aa: CASSERGNSGNTIYF

d_gene: .
abundance: .
j_gene: TRBJ2-3
v_gene: TRBV10-1
CDR3nt: TGCGCCAGCAGTGAGGGACTAATCACAGATACGCAGTATTTT
CDR3aa: CASSEGLITDTQYF

d_gene: TRBD1
abundance: .
j_gene: TRBJ1-5
v_gene: TRBV5-1
CDR3nt: TGCGCCAGCCGACTGGGGACAGCAGATAGCAATCAGCCCCAGCATTTT
CDR3aa: CASRLGTADSNQPQHF

d_gene: .
abundance: .
j_gene: TRBJ2-1
v_gene: TRBV6-2/TRBV6-3
CDR3nt: TGTGCCAGCAGCCTGGGGGGGGCCCTCTCCTACAATGAGCAGTTCTTC
CDR3aa: CASSLGGALSYNEQFF

d_gene: TRBD1
abundance: few
j_gene: TRBJ1-2
v_gene: TRBV28
CDR3nt: TGTGCCAGCAGTACGACAGGGGGCGCAGGCTATGGCTACACCTTC
CDR3aa: CASSTTGGAGYGYTF

d_gene: TRBD2
abundance: .
j_gene: TRBJ2-5
v_gene: TRBV6-5
CDR3nt: TGTGCCAGCAGTTACCTCGGGGGGCAAGAGACCCAGTACTTC
CDR3aa: CASSYLGGQETQYF

d_gene: TRBD1
abundance: .
j_gene: TRBJ2-3
v_gene: TRBV7-9
CDR3nt: TGTGCCAGCAGCCCTCCAATCTCCCCGAACAGGGGAAGCACAGATACGCAGTATTTT
CDR3aa: CASSPPISPNRGSTDTQYF

d_gene: .
abundance: .
j_gene: TRBJ1-1
v_gene: TRBV3-1/TRBV3-2
CDR3nt: TGTGCCAGCAGCCATACAGGGTTGACTGAAGCTTTCTTT
CDR3aa: CASSHTGLTEAFF

d_gene: .
abundance: .
j_gene: TRBJ1-2
v_gene: TRBV7-9
CDR3nt: TGTGCCAGCAGCTCACGGGCCTGGGAGGATAACTATGGCTACACCTTC
CDR3aa: CASSSRAWEDNYGYTF

d_gene: TRBD2
abundance: .
j_gene: TRBJ2-1
v_gene: TRBV5-1
CDR3nt: TGCGCCAGCAGCTTGGCACCTAGCGGCACTGAGGAAAATGAGCAGTTCTTC
CDR3aa: CASSLAPSGTEENEQFF

d_gene: TRBD1
abundance: .
j_gene: TRBJ1-1
v_gene: TRBV5-1
CDR3nt: TGCGCCAGCAGCTCCCAGGGGGGCGTGGGCGAAGCTTTCTTT
CDR3aa: CASSSQGGVGEAFF

d_gene: TRBD2
abundance: .
j_gene: TRBJ2-2
v_gene: TRBV5-1
CDR3nt: TGCGCCAGCCGAATCTCGGGCGGGGGGTTCACCGGGGAGCTGTTTTTT
CDR3aa: CASRISGGGFTGELFF

d_gene: .
abundance: .
j_gene: TRBJ1-4
v_gene: TRBV11-2
CDR3nt: TGTGCCAGCAGCTTTCCGACAGGATCCGCAACTAATGAAAAACTGTTTTTT
CDR3aa: CASSFPTGSATNEKLFF

d_gene: TRBD1
abundance: .
j_gene: TRBJ1-1
v_gene: TRBV2
CDR3nt: TGTGCCAGCAGAGCGGACAGGACATACACTGAAGCTTTCTTT
CDR3aa: CASRADRTYTEAFF

d_gene: .
abundance: .
j_gene: TRBJ1-1
v_gene: TRBV6-5
CDR3nt: TGTGCCAGCACCCAGGGAGGGGGGGAAGCTTTCTTT
CDR3aa: CASTQGGGEAFF